This TCR beta chain appears in the sequencing data of a study of CD8 T cells in ankylosing spondylitis. TCRdb reprocessed the 5' RACE reads with MiXCR, giving one entry per CDR3 protein. The sample has about 190,000 distinct CDR3 sequences, roughly 13% seen once. Study-wide results and limits: About 8 highly homologous variants made up a TCR beta motif, and this motif appeared characteristic of ankylosing spondylitis blood. Reports of some motif variants in reactive arthritis synovial fluid and blood predate this one. Matched ankylosing spondylitis synovial fluid reportedly contained a significantly enriched population of disease-linked clones.

From germline, CDR1 is SGDLS and CDR2 YYNGEE. This CDR3 has 16 amino acids. In regard to this clonotype: Its antigen is not known. With a much larger clone just one base away, this may be a read error.

The source material was blood, either unsorted or a sorted T cell fraction (not recorded which). This chain connects TRBV9 to TRBJ2-1; the D gene is possibly TRBD2 (7 bases). The TCR comes from a female donor with ankylosing spondylitis or in good health (not recorded which). Here the CDR3 reads CASCVLEGGGNNEQFF. The CDR3 nucleotides are TGTGCCAGCTGCGTCCTAGAGGGGGGAGGGAACAATGAGCAGTTCTTC.